The 29 T cell receptor beta chains given below trace back to one sample, sequenced in a study of blood T cell repertoires in COVID-19. Measured with immunoSEQ multiplex PCR; TCRdb has only the in-frame clones, and not every one. The repertoire includes 230,000 or so clones, more than 65% of them detected once, and around 4% sits in the top ten. Sequencing used peripheral blood. The receptors shown here come from a middle-aged man with active or convalescent COVID-19.

V and J are TRBV11-1 and TRBJ2-7; 12 positions match TRBD2. V lost 5 bases, J lost 3 bases, and 5 bases stayed unmatched. The length of the CDR3 is 15 residues. Germline lookup yields CDR1 SGHAT and CDR2 FQDESV (reference sequence). The CDR3 reads CASSRTSGDGYEQYF. In nucleotides, the CDR3 is TGTGCCAGCAGCCGGACTAGCGGGGACGGCTACGAGCAGTACTTC. The entire variable domain, with the rest obtained from reference TRBV11-1 and TRBJ2-7, is as follows: EAEVAQSPRYKITEKSQAVAFWCDPISGHATLYWYRQILGQGPELLVQFQDESVVDDSQLPKDRFSAERLKGVDSTLKIQPAELGDSAMYLCASSRTSGDGYEQYFGPGTRLTVT.

V gene TRBV7-9 combines with J gene TRBJ2-7, with TRBD2 identical over 8 bases. V dropped 5 bases and J dropped 5; count of bases not matched to a gene: 17. The CDR3 covers 17 residues. The germline V gene encodes CDR1 SEHNR and CDR2 FQNEAQ (reference sequence). The CDR3 reads CASSDFVGVAGLNEQYF. CDR3 nucleotides: TGTGCCAGCAGCGACTTTGTCGGGGTAGCGGGGCTCAACGAGCAGTACTTC.

This chain joins TRBV18 and TRBJ1-4; 7 bases align to TRBD1. The CDR3 runs 14 residues. Germline V gives CDR1 KGHSH, CDR2 LQKENI. V trimming: 4 bases; J trimming: 4 bases; junction bases outside the gene matches: 3. The CDR3 is CASSLGTDNEKLFF. The CDR3, as DNA: TGTGCCAGCTCACTGGGGACAGATAATGAAAAACTGTTTTTT.

The chain has TRBV5-8 and TRBJ1-3, with no clear D. From germline, CDR1 is SGHTS and CDR2 YDEGEE. CDR3 size: 15 residues. Trimming removed 5 bases from V and 1 base from J, with 13 bases in between. The CDR3 sequence: CASREPGISGNTIYF. CDR3 nucleotide sequence: TGTGCCAGCAGGGAACCGGGTATTTCTGGAAACACCATATATTTT.

CDR3 region: CASSRRGSNVLTF. The CDR3 bases are TGTGCCAGCAGTAGAAGGGGGAGCAACGTCCTGACTTTC. The chain combines TRBV2 with TRBJ2-6; D might be TRBD1 (6 bases). CDR1 and CDR2 from the germline V gene are SNHLY and FYNNEI. Trimming removed 5 bases from V and 9 bases from J, with 11 bases in between. The CDR3 has 13 residues.

The J gene is TRBJ1-1, the V gene TRBV13, with D hard to call. Germline V gene data show CDR1 as PRHDT and CDR2 as FYEKMQ (reference sequence). Trimming shortened V by 5 bases and J by 1 base, and 8 bases separated the two germline ends. The CDR3 totals 13 residues. In nucleotides, the CDR3 is TGTGCCAGCAGCCCCTACGGGAACACTGAAGCTTTCTTT. Encoded protein: CASSPYGNTEAFF.

V gene TRBV5-1 combines with J gene TRBJ1-1, with D perhaps TRBD1 (6 bases). With 0 bases removed from V and 5 bases from J, the gap between germline ends came to 11 bases. Germline lookup yields CDR1 SGHRS and CDR2 YFSETQ. There are 14 residues in the CDR3. The CDR3 DNA follows: TGCGCCAGCAGCTTGGGAGGGGGAGAGACTGAAGCTTTCTTT. Translation: CASSLGGGETEAFF.

This clone was picked up one time. The chain has TRBV30 and TRBJ1-5; TRBD1 agrees at 8 bases. V dropped 2 bases and J dropped 4; count of bases not matched to a gene: 7. Per the germline V gene, CDR1 is GTSNPN and CDR2 is SVGIG (reference sequence). This CDR3 has 15 amino acids. Written as DNA, the CDR3 is TGTGCCTGGAGTCAATCGAGGACAGGGAATCAGCCCCAGCATTTT. Protein sequence: CAWSQSRTGNQPQHF.

This clone was detected only once. The chain uses TRBV27 and TRBJ1-1; D unclear. The CDR3 is 13 amino acids. Deletions cut 5 bases from V and 11 bases from J, with 18 bases between. CDR1 MNHEY and CDR2 SMNVEV come from the germline V gene (reference sequence). The CDR3 spells CASSPLSGWEAFF. The CDR3 nucleotides read TGTGCCAGCAGTCCGCTCAGTGGGTGGGAGGCTTTCTTT.

There are many counts of this clone. The chain carries TRBV12-3 or TRBV12-4 and TRBJ2-1, with D perhaps matching TRBD1 (5 bases). Trimming stripped 5 bases from V and 15 bases from J, with 17 bases between. CDR3 size: 12 residues. CDR3 nucleotide sequence: TGTGCCAGCAGTCCTCAGGGCTACCTGCGGTTCTTC. This gives the protein CASSPQGYLRFF.

Points on this clone: Distinct nucleotide sequences in the sample also encode this CDR3. The chain is built from TRBV6-5 and TRBJ1-2; TRBD1 is a possible D gene (6 bases). The V end was cut by 5 bases, the J end by 4 bases, with 8 bases between. The CDR3 has 12 amino acids. The germline V gene encodes CDR1 MNHEY and CDR2 SVGAGI. CDR3 amino acids: CASSRTAYGYTF. The CDR3 nucleotides are TGTGCCAGCAGTCGGACAGCCTATGGCTACACCTTC.

The chain recombines TRBV5-1 with TRBJ2-1, with D perhaps matching TRBD2 (6 bases). Germline CDR1 SGHRS, CDR2 YFSETQ. V lost 3 bases and J lost 5, with 12 bases in between. The CDR3 is 14 residues long. The CDR3 here is CASSSSGTHNEQFF. CDR3 sequence (DNA): TGCGCCAGCAGCTCGTCCGGGACTCACAATGAGCAGTTCTTC.

The chain is built from TRBV7-2 and TRBJ2-2; 11 bases fit TRBD2. Trimming at V came to 0 bases and at J to 6 bases, leaving 9 bases not matched to a gene. CDR3 length: 18 amino acids. Germline CDR1 and CDR2: SGHTA and FQGNSA. CDR3 protein: CASSLAPLLAGGSGELFF. In nucleotides, the CDR3 is TGTGCCAGCAGCTTAGCTCCTTTATTAGCGGGGGGGTCCGGGGAGCTGTTTTTT.

This clone is a singleton in its sample. The chain combines TRBV28 with TRBJ1-1; 9 bases match TRBD1. V gave up 5 bases and J gave up 4 bases; unmatched junction bases: 5. Germline V CDR1 and CDR2: MDHEN, SYDVKM. This CDR3 contains 14 residues. The CDR3 is CASSARQGVTEAFF. In DNA, the CDR3 is TGTGCCAGCAGTGCCCGACAGGGGGTCACTGAAGCTTTCTTT. Combining the CDR3 with reference TRBV28 and TRBJ1-1 gives the whole variable domain DVKVTQSSRYLVKRTGEKVFLECVQDMDHENMFWYRQDPGLGLRLIYFSYDVKMKEKGDIPEGYSVSREKKERFSLILESASTNQTSMYLCASSARQGVTEAFFGQGTRLTVV.

The chain is built from TRBV30 and TRBJ2-2, with TRBD1 identical over 8 bases. Looked up from germline, CDR1 is GTSNPN and CDR2 is SVGIG (reference sequence). CDR3 length equals 15 residues. V gave up 6 bases and J gave up 1 base; unmatched junction bases: 7. The CDR3 region is CACDRGPGNTGELFF. The CDR3 DNA reads as TGTGCCTGCGACAGGGGCCCTGGGAACACCGGGGAGCTGTTTTTT.

V is TRBV5-1 and J is TRBJ2-5; 12 nucleotides align to TRBD2. V shed 0 bases and J 4 bases; nucleotides not matched to a gene: 7. This CDR3 is built from 17 residues. Germline assignment: CDR1 SGHRS and CDR2 YFSETQ. The CDR3 DNA reads as TGCGCCAGCAGCTTGGTCCTAGCGGGGGGGCTGGGAGAGACCCAGTACTTC. Translated, it gives CASSLVLAGGLGETQYF.

The chain uses TRBV7-9 and TRBJ1-2; possibly TRBD1 for D (6 bases). The CDR3 covers 15 residues. Germline V gene lookup returns CDR1 SEHNR and CDR2 FQNEAQ (reference sequence). V lost 1 base to trimming and J lost 0 bases, with 9 bases between them. CDR3 region: CASSLDGTSNYGYTF. The CDR3 region has the DNA TGTGCCAGCAGCTTAGACGGGACATCTAACTATGGCTACACCTTC.

The chain joins TRBV14 to TRBJ1-6; D unresolved. Germline lookup yields CDR1 SGHDN and CDR2 FVKESK. This CDR3 has 15 amino acids. Trimming pared 0 bases from V and 7 bases from J, leaving 10 bases between. The CDR3 here is CASSQDQAVNSPLHF. In DNA, the CDR3 is TGTGCCAGCAGCCAAGATCAGGCAGTAAATTCACCCCTCCACTTT.

The chain recombines TRBV7-6 with TRBJ1-1; D is unclear. Germline V CDR1 and CDR2: SGHVS, FNYEAQ. Trimming removed 5 bases from V and 1 base from J, with 11 bases in between. The CDR3 covers 14 residues. The CDR3 protein is CASSPRPRNTEAFF. In DNA, the CDR3 is TGTGCCAGCAGCCCCCGCCCCAGGAACACTGAAGCTTTCTTT.

This clone was counted a single time. The chain carries TRBV6-5 and TRBJ2-3; 7 bases are a match to TRBD1. The CDR3 has 14 amino acids. CDR1 is MNHEY, CDR2 SVGAGI, per germline. The trim removed 6 bases at V and 4 bases at J, leaving 7 bases unmatched. The CDR3 DNA reads as TGTGCCAGCAGACTGGACAGGAGCCCAGATACGCAGTATTTT. Protein: CASRLDRSPDTQYF.

The V and J genes are TRBV19 and TRBJ2-5; 11 bases are shared with TRBD1. V dropped 5 bases and J dropped 2; count of bases not matched to a gene: 1. The length of the CDR3 is 14 residues. Germline V gene data show CDR1 as LNHDA and CDR2 as SQIVND (reference sequence). The chain's CDR3 is CASSGTGGQETQYF. DNA of the CDR3: TGTGCCAGTAGTGGGACAGGGGGGCAAGAGACCCAGTACTTC.

The V gene is TRBV3-1 (or the pseudogene TRBV3-2), the J gene TRBJ1-1; 7 bases fit TRBD1. CDR1 is LGHDT and CDR2 is YNNKEL in the germline V gene (reference sequence). The CDR3 extends over 16 amino acids. The V and J ends lost 4 bases and 0 bases, in that order; junction bases with no gene match: 8. CDR3 sequence (DNA): TGTGCCAGCAGCCCCGGACAGGACCGCATGAACACTGAAGCTTTCTTT. This translates into CASSPGQDRMNTEAFF.

V gene TRBV19 combines with J gene TRBJ1-6, with D possibly TRBD1 on 5 matching bases. V was cut by 5 bases and J by 4 bases, with 15 bases left in between. CDR1 is LNHDA and CDR2 is SQIVND in the germline V gene (reference sequence). This CDR3 has 16 amino acids. DNA for the CDR3: TGTGCCAGTAGTCCCCATTCTGGACAATATAATTCACCCCTCCACTTT. It encodes CASSPHSGQYNSPLHF.

The chain carries TRBV5-1 and TRBJ2-7, with TRBD2 matching over 8 bases. Germline CDR1 reads SGHRS; CDR2 reads YFSETQ. V shed 3 bases and J 4 bases; nucleotides not matched to a gene: 9. The CDR3 is made up of 15 amino acids. CDR3 DNA sequence: TGCGCCAGCAGCTCGACAGCGGGGGCCTTTTACGAGCAGTACTTC. This encodes CASSSTAGAFYEQYF.

Points on this clone: The junction and the germline gene differ at one end; a read error may be behind it. V usage is TRBV13 and J usage is TRBJ1-1; TRBD1 might be the D (6 bases). The CDR3 loop spans 12 amino acids. Germline lookup yields CDR1 PRHDT and CDR2 FYEKMQ (reference sequence). CDR3 region: CASSLGQTEAFF. The CDR3 DNA follows: TGTGCCAGCAGCCTAGGACAGACTGAAGCTTTCTTT.

The J gene is TRBJ1-1, the V gene TRBV11-3, with 11 bases that match TRBD1. The germline V gene encodes CDR1 SGHNT and CDR2 YENEEA. This CDR3 has 16 residues. Trimming at V came to 6 bases and at J to 1 base, leaving 7 bases not matched to a gene. Here the CDR3 reads CASRWTGGRENTEAFF. The CDR3, as DNA: TGTGCCAGCAGATGGACAGGGGGCCGGGAGAACACTGAAGCTTTCTTT.

This clone was observed a single time. The chain joins TRBV5-8 to TRBJ1-4, with D perhaps TRBD1 (5 bases). The CDR3 has 15 amino acids. V was clipped by 0 bases and J by 1 base, with 7 bases between them. From germline, CDR1 is SGHTS and CDR2 YDEGEE. This chain's CDR3 is CASSLVGGTNEKLFF. In nucleotides, the CDR3 is TGTGCCAGCAGCTTGGTCGGGGGAACTAATGAAAAACTGTTTTTT. The full variable domain, with the rest looked up from reference TRBV5-8 and TRBJ1-4, is EAGVTQSPTHLIKTRGQQATLRCSPISGHTSVYWYQQALGLGLQFLLWYDEGEERNRGNFPPRFSGRQFPNYSSELNVNALELEDSALYLCASSLVGGTNEKLFFGSGTQLSVL.

The chain links TRBV5-1 to TRBJ1-1, with 9 bases matching TRBD1. Germline trimming cut 3 bases from V and 5 bases from J; bases unmatched to any gene: 2. CDR3 length: 13 amino acids. From germline, CDR1 is SGHRS and CDR2 YFSETQ. CDR3 DNA sequence: TGCGCCAGCAGCTCGACAGGGGGAACTGAAGCTTTCTTT. Amino acid sequence: CASSSTGGTEAFF.

The V gene is TRBV5-4, the J gene TRBJ2-7; 7 bases agree with TRBD1. The V gene's germline CDR1 is SGHNT and CDR2 YYREEE (reference sequence). Unmatched junction bases numbered 7, after V lost 2 bases and J lost 5 bases. CDR3 length: 14 amino acids. CDR3 sequence reads: CASSFRQGYDEQYF. The CDR3 nucleotides read TGTGCCAGCAGCTTCCGACAGGGTTACGACGAGCAGTACTTC.